This TCR beta chain was profiled in a study of blood T cell repertoires in COVID-19. On the study more broadly: T cells, B-cell-depleted T cells, or PBMCs supplied cDNA or gDNA.

CDR1 and CDR2 (germline): LGHDT, YNNKEL (reference sequence). The CDR3 totals 16 residues. Trimming cost V 1 base and J 4 bases; bases outside gene matches: 7. Original data processing: Amplified reference gene primers provided the basis for estimating nucleated cell counts. The data were produced by immunoSEQ multiplex PCR, yet TCRdb's version contains in-frame clones alone and is incomplete. V and J calls and clone size are given by that table; D and trimming were obtained from the DNA. The sample has 200,000 or so clones, approximately 91% seen once. Seattle's enrolled individuals joined amid active infection and were then monitored longitudinally.

The material sequenced was peripheral blood. The chain joins TRBV3-1 (or the pseudogene TRBV3-2) to TRBJ2-5; 9 bases align to TRBD1. This TCR derives from a man over 45 with COVID-19, enrolled during active disease. The CDR3 spells CASSQGCGTGLETQYF. Here the CDR3 DNA reads TGTGCCAGCAGCCAAGGCTGTGGGACAGGGCTAGAGACCCAGTACTTC.